The source of this TCR beta chain is a study of blood T cell repertoires in COVID-19. Study in general: Samples of COVID-19 (acute and convalescent) were obtained from the United States, Italy and Spain. Nucleic acid was either cDNA or gDNA, and it came from T cells, B-cell-depleted T cells, or PBMCs.

Under the authors' procedure: It was from reference gene primer amplification that nucleated cell counts were estimated. Measured with immunoSEQ multiplex PCR; TCRdb has only the in-frame clones, and not every one. D and trimming were read from the DNA, whereas the V and J calls and clone size are those reported in that table. The data contain 350,000 to 450,000 clones, roughly nine tenths of them seen just once; the ten biggest clones take up about 1.2%. Germline V gene data show CDR1 as SGDLS and CDR2 as YYNGEE. There are 15 residues in the CDR3. Trimming removed 4 bases from V and 6 bases from J; junction bases left unmatched: 10.

This TCR derives from a man in his forties with acute or convalescent COVID-19. The sequencing input was peripheral blood. The chain carries TRBV9 and TRBJ2-7; TRBD2 matches at 10 bases. The CDR3 region has the DNA TGTGCCAGCAGCCCCGAAGCGGGAGGGCCTTTCGAGCAGTACTTC. It is translated as CASSPEAGGPFEQYF. The full variable domain, its missing parts supplied by reference TRBV9 and TRBJ2-7, is DSGVTQTPKHLITATGQRVTLRCSPRSGDLSVYWYQQSLDQGLQFLIQYYNGEERAKGNILERFSAQQFPDLHSELNLSSLELGDSALYFCASSPEAGGPFEQYFGPGTRLTVT.